Listed here are 22 T cell receptor beta chains from one sample, sequenced in a study of T cells after yellow fever vaccination (dated by TCRdb to between 2018 and 2020). Libraries were constructed by 5' RACE. TCRdb lists the instrument as Illumina NovaSeq 6000. TCRdb trimmed public reads at Q25 via fastp, called clones via MiXCR and kept in-frame beta chains. A single entry per CDR3 protein holds the most common genes and DNA from its merged rows. Across this sample there are about 330,000 distinct CDR3 sequences, with over 3.5% seen only once. The top ten clonotypes cover around 23% of the sample. Sample treatment or condition, as interpreted from the label and publication: live attenuated yellow fever vaccine strain. Sequenced material: PBMCs, taken 5 days after the yellow fever booster vaccination. The receptors stem from a young man who received the YFV17D yellow fever vaccine.

This clonotype was picked up one time. As the CDR3 is not closed by the conserved phenylalanine or tryptophan, this likely results from a read error. This chain uses TRBV9 with TRBJ2-7; either TRBD1 or TRBD2 may fit D (6 bases each). Per germline, CDR1 SGDLS and CDR2 YYNGEE. The CDR3 contains 14 residues. V lost 0 bases and J 2 bases, leaving 9 bases between the germline ends. The CDR3 loop reads CASSVGGGTYEQYL. The CDR3 region has the DNA TGTGCCAGCAGCGTAGGAGGGGGGACCTACGAGCAGTACCTC.

This clonotype was observed a handful of times. This chain uses TRBV6-4 with TRBJ1-1; D gene ambiguous. The CDR3 is 14 residues long. Trimming took 0 bases from V and 4 from J, leaving 9 bases between them. Germline V lookup: CDR1 MRHNA, CDR2 SNTAGT. Here the CDR3 reads CASSDSGGSTEAFF. The CDR3 DNA reads as TGTGCCAGCAGTGACTCGGGAGGAAGCACTGAAGCTTTCTTT.

This chain connects TRBV18 to TRBJ1-2; 8 bases agree with TRBD1. Germline CDR1 reads KGHSH; CDR2 reads LQKENI. The J segment lost 4 bases and the V segment lost 3 bases, leaving 10 bases of the junction unmatched. The CDR3 has 16 residues. This CDR3 reads CASSPGRTRGPYGYTF. DNA of the CDR3: TGTGCCAGCTCACCTGGCCGTACCAGGGGGCCCTATGGCTACACCTTC.

A few counts support this clonotype. The genes are TRBV4-2 and TRBJ2-1, with a possible D match to TRBD1 (7 bases). Germline values: CDR1 LGHNA, CDR2 YNFKEQ. Trimming removed 4 bases at V and 5 bases at J, with 27 bases between. The CDR3 contains 19 residues. CDR3 sequence (DNA): TGTGCCAGCAGCCCCCGGGACAGCGCCGGGACTCCTCCTGACAATGAGCAGTTCTTC. This encodes CASSPRDSAGTPPDNEQFF.

The V gene is TRBV5-4, the J gene TRBJ1-3; D is perhaps TRBD1 (6 bases). The V gene's germline CDR1 is SGHNT and CDR2 YYREEE (reference sequence). Trimming took off 4 bases at V and 4 bases at J, with 12 bases between the two ends. This CDR3 comprises 14 residues. The CDR3 nucleotides are TGTGCCAGCAGCCGCGGGACATTAGGAAACACCATATATTTT. Translation: CASSRGTLGNTIYF.

The chain recombines TRBV12-2 with TRBJ2-1; the table's D call, TRBD1, was not checked against the DNA. TRBV12-2 is reported as a pseudogene. The CDR3 length is 15 residues. The CDR3 sequence is CASRLEAGASNEQFF. The CDR3, as DNA: TGTGCAAGTCGCTTAGAGGCGGGGGCAAGCAATGAGCAGTTCTTC.

This clonotype was seen ten or more times. The chain has TRBV29-1 and TRBJ2-1; 8 bases map to TRBD2. This CDR3 contains 14 residues. V shed 6 bases, J shed 2 bases, and the junction held 6 bases outside the gene matches. The V gene's germline CDR1 is SQVTM and CDR2 ANQGSEA. The CDR3 DNA reads TGCAGCGTAGGAGCGGGGGTGACCTACAATGAGCAGTTCTTC. Protein product: CSVGAGVTYNEQFF.

This clonotype came up many times. The V and J genes are TRBV7-2 and TRBJ2-4; a possible D gene is TRBD1 (5 bases). CDR3 size: 13 residues. V was cut by 2 bases and J by 6 bases, with 8 bases left in between. Germline V gene lookup returns CDR1 SGHTA and CDR2 FQGNSA. The CDR3 DNA is TGTGCCAGCAGCTTACAGGGTGGAAACATTCAGTACTTC. This codes for CASSLQGGNIQYF. The full variable domain, with the rest looked up from reference TRBV7-2 and TRBJ2-4, is GAGVSQSPSNKVTEKGKDVELRCDPISGHTALYWYRQSLGQGLEFLIYFQGNSAPDKSGLPSDRFSAERTGGSVSTLTIQRTQQEDSAVYLCASSLQGGNIQYFGAGTRLSVL.

The chain is built from TRBV29-1 and TRBJ2-7; D unclear. This CDR3 spans 15 amino acids. Between the trimmed V and J ends, which lost 5 bases and 1 base, there was a span of 18 bases. Germline loops: CDR1 SQVTM, CDR2 ANQGSEA. The CDR3 DNA reads TGCAGCGTTTTCCGAGCGAGGTCTGGGTCCTACGAGCAGTACTTC. Translation: CSVFRARSGSYEQYF.

This clonotype was counted only a few times. The chain couples TRBV6-5 to TRBJ1-6, with 8 bases aligning to TRBD1. J was trimmed by 3 bases and V by 6 bases; bases with no gene match: 10. Germline V gene data show CDR1 as MNHEY and CDR2 as SVGAGI. The CDR3 covers 17 residues. CDR3 sequence (DNA): TGTGCCAGCAGCAATTCGTTAGACAGGGGCTATAATTCACCCCTCCACTTT. It codes for CASSNSLDRGYNSPLHF.

This clonotype showed up just a few times. This rearrangement joins TRBV5-1 to TRBJ2-5; 7 positions match TRBD1. Trimming took 7 bases from V and 3 from J; bases not matched to a gene: 6. The germline V gene has CDR1 SGHRS and CDR2 YFSETQ. The CDR3 runs to 13 residues. CDR3 protein: CASGPGTEETQYF. CDR3 sequence (DNA): TGCGCCAGCGGGCCCGGGACAGAAGAGACCCAGTACTTC.

V usage is TRBV10-3 and J usage is TRBJ2-7; D uncertain. Trimming shortened V by 0 bases and J by 6 bases, and 9 bases separated the two germline ends. The CDR3 runs to 13 residues. CDR1 is ENHRY, CDR2 SYGVKD, per germline. The CDR3, as DNA: TGTGCCATCAGTGAGTCGGACGTAGGCGAGCAGTACTTC. Protein: CAISESDVGEQYF.

This clonotype appeared many times. The J gene is TRBJ2-6, the V gene TRBV4-2, with D uncertain. The germline CDR1 and CDR2 sequences are LGHNA and YNFKEQ. Trimming removed 5 bases at V and 0 bases at J, with 5 bases between. The CDR3 has 14 amino acids. The CDR3 DNA follows: TGTGCCAGCAGCAGTACCTCTGGGGCCAACGTCCTGACTTTC. This translates into CASSSTSGANVLTF.

This clonotype was found a few times. The chain employs TRBV7-8 and TRBJ2-2; no clear D gene. The CDR3 length is 15 residues. Trimming removed 1 base at V and 7 bases at J, with 13 bases between. Germline values: CDR1 SGHVS, CDR2 FQNEAQ. CDR3 sequence: CASSLVRVKDGELFF. The CDR3 nucleotides are TGTGCCAGCAGCTTAGTTAGGGTCAAGGACGGGGAGCTGTTTTTT.

This chain joins TRBV6-5 and TRBJ2-3; D is ambiguous. The CDR3 is made up of 12 amino acids. Germline V CDR1 and CDR2: MNHEY, SVGAGI. V was trimmed by 8 bases and J by 5 bases, leaving 11 bases between them. This CDR3 is CASGHVVDTQYF. The DNA for the CDR3 is TGTGCCAGCGGGCATGTGGTAGATACGCAGTATTTT.

The chain has TRBV4-1 and TRBJ1-4; no clear D gene. The germline gives CDR1 MGHRA, CDR2 YSYEKL. V was clipped by 0 bases and J by 4 bases, with 9 bases between them. The CDR3 consists of 15 residues. The CDR3 reads CASSQEFGDNEKLFF. The CDR3 nucleotides are TGCGCCAGCAGCCAAGAATTTGGAGATAATGAAAAACTGTTTTTT.

The chain uses TRBV6-5 and TRBJ2-7; possible D gene TRBD1, 6 bases. The V gene lost 5 bases and the J gene lost 2 bases, with 13 bases spanning the gap. Germline V CDR1 and CDR2: MNHEY, SVGAGI. The CDR3 is 14 residues long. CDR3 protein: CASSQFRGTYEQYF. In DNA form, the CDR3 reads TGTGCCAGCAGTCAATTTAGGGGGACCTACGAGCAGTACTTC.

This clonotype has at least ten counts. The rearrangement joins TRBV4-2 to TRBJ2-2, with 7 bases lining up with TRBD1. With 1 base clipped from V and 7 bases from J, the junction kept 9 bases outside the gene matches. Germline loops: CDR1 LGHNA, CDR2 YNFKEQ. CDR3 length: 16 residues. The CDR3 nucleotides read TGTGCCAGCAGCCAAGTCCCAGGGGACAGTTACGGGGAGCTGTTTTTT. Translated: CASSQVPGDSYGELFF.

This clonotype was recorded at least ten times. The chain is built from TRBV27 and TRBJ1-2; D ambiguous. The length of the CDR3 is 12 residues. Per the germline V gene, CDR1 is MNHEY and CDR2 is SMNVEV (reference sequence). The V end was cut by 6 bases, the J end by 8 bases, with 13 bases between. The CDR3 region is CASRPQEGGYTF. CDR3 DNA sequence: TGTGCCAGCAGGCCTCAGGAGGGAGGCTACACCTTC.

At least ten counts were recorded for this clonotype. The chain employs TRBV4-3 and TRBJ2-2, with 10 nucleotides matching TRBD1. Looked up from germline, CDR1 is LGHNA and CDR2 is YSLEER. The CDR3 is made up of 18 amino acids. V shed 1 base, J shed 3 bases, and the junction held 8 bases outside the gene matches. The DNA of the CDR3 is TGCGCCAGCAGCCAAGGGTTGACAGGGGGCGCCGACACCGGGGAGCTGTTTTTT. It encodes CASSQGLTGGADTGELFF.

The chain is built from TRBV7-2 and TRBJ1-1; D remains ambiguous. V lost 7 bases, J lost 2 bases, and 17 bases lay in between. The germline V gene has CDR1 SGHTA and CDR2 FQGNSA. The CDR3 consists of 15 residues. CDR3 protein: CASTQSWWANTEAFF. For the CDR3, the DNA is TGTGCCAGCACCCAAAGCTGGTGGGCCAACACTGAAGCTTTCTTT. Full variable domain (outside the CDR3, taken from reference TRBV7-2 and TRBJ1-1): GAGVSQSPSNKVTEKGKDVELRCDPISGHTALYWYRQSLGQGLEFLIYFQGNSAPDKSGLPSDRFSAERTGGSVSTLTIQRTQQEDSAVYLCASTQSWWANTEAFFGQGTRLTVV.

This clonotype showed up many times. The chain links TRBV20-1 to TRBJ2-5; 8 bases agree with TRBD2. Germline CDR1 DFQATT, CDR2 SNEGSKA (reference sequence). This CDR3 is built from 16 residues. V lost 0 bases, J lost 5 bases, and 11 bases stayed unmatched. The CDR3: CSARDRPGGPSETQYF. The DNA for the CDR3 is TGCAGTGCTAGAGATCGACCGGGGGGGCCTAGTGAGACCCAGTACTTC.